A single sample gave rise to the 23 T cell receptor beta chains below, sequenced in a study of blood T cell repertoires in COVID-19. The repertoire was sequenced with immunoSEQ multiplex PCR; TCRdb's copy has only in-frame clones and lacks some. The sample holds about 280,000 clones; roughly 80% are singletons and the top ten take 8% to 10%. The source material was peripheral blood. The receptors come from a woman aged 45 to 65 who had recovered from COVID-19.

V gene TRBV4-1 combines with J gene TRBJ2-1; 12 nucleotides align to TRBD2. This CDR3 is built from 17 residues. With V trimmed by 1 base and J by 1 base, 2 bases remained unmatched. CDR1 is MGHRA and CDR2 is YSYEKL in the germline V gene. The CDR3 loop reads CASSQGTSGVSYNEQFF. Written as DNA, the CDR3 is TGCGCCAGCAGCCAAGGGACTAGCGGGGTTTCCTACAATGAGCAGTTCTTC.

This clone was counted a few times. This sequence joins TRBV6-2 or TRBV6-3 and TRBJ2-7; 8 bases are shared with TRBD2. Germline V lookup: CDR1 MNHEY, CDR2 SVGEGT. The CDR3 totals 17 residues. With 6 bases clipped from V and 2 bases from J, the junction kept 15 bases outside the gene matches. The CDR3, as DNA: TGTGCCAGCAGCAGGGGACTAGGAGCGCCGCAGACCTACGAGCAGTACTTC. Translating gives CASSRGLGAPQTYEQYF.

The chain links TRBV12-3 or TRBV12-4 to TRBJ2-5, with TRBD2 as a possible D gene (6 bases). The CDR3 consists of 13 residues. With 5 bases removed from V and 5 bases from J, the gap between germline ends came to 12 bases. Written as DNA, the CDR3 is TGTGCCAGCAGTAACCGACTAGGGGAGACCCAGTACTTC. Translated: CASSNRLGETQYF.

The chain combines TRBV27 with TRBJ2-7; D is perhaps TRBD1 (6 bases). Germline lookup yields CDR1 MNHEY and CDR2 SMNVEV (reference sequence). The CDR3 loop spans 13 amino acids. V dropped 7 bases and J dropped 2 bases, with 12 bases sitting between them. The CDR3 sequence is CASKSGGPYEQYF. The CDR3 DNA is TGTGCCAGCAAAAGTGGGGGCCCCTACGAGCAGTACTTC.

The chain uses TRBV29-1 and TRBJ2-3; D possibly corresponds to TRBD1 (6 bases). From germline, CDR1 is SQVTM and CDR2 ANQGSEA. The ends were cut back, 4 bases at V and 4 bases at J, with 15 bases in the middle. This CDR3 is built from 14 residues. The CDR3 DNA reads TGCAGCGTTGCGGTTAGTGGACAGTCAGATACGCAGTATTTT. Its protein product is CSVAVSGQSDTQYF.

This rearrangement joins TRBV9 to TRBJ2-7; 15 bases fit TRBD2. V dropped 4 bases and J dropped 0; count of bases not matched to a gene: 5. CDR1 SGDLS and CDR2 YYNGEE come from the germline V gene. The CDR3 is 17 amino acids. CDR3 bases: TGTGCCAGCAGCACGGGGACTAGCGGGGGGCTCTCCTACGAGCAGTACTTC. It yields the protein CASSTGTSGGLSYEQYF.

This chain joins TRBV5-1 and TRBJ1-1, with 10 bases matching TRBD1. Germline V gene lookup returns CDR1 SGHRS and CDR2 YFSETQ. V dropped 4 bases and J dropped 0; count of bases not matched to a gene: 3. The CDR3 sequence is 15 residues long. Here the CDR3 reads CASSLGQGVNTEAFF. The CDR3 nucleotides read TGCGCCAGCAGCCTAGGACAGGGGGTGAACACTGAAGCTTTCTTT. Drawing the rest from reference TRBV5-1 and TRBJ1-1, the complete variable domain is KAGVTQTPRYLIKTRGQQVTLSCSPISGHRSVSWYQQTPGQGLQFLFEYFSETQRNKGNFPGRFSGRQFSNSRSEMNVSTLELGDSALYLCASSLGQGVNTEAFFGQGTRLTVV.

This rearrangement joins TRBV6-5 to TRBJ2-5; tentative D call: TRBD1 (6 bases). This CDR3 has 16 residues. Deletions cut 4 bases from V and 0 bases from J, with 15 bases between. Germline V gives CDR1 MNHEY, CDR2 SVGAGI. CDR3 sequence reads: CASSFPTGAYQETQYF. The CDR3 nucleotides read TGTGCCAGCAGTTTCCCGACAGGTGCGTACCAAGAGACCCAGTACTTC.

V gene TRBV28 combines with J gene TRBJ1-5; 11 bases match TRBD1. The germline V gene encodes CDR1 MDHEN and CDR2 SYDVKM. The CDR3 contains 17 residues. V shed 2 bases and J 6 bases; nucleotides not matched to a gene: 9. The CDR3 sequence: CASSLRTDRGHGQPQHF. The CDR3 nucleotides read TGTGCCAGCAGTTTAAGGACGGACAGGGGGCACGGTCAGCCCCAGCATTTT.

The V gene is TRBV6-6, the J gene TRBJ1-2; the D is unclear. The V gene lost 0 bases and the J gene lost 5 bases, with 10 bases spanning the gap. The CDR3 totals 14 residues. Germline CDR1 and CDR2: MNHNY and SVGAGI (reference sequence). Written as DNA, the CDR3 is TGTGCCAGCAGTTACTCAACAGAACCTTATGGCTACACCTTC. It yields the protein CASSYSTEPYGYTF.

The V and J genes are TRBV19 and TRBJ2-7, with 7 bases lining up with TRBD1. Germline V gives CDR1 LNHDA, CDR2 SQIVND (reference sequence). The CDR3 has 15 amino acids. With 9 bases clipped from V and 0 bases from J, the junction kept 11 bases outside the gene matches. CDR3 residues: CASTRTGLNSYEQYF. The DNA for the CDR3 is TGTGCCAGCACCCGGACAGGCCTGAACTCCTACGAGCAGTACTTC.

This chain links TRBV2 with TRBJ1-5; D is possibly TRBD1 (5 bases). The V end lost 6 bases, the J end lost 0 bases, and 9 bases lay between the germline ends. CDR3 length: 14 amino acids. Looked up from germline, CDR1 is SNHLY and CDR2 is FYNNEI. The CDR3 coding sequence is TGTGCCAGCAGCCTCAGGGTTAGCAATCAGCCCCAGCATTTT. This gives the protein CASSLRVSNQPQHF.

The CDR3 loop is CASSPDILEDEQYF. CDR3 in DNA: TGTGCCAGCAGCCCTGATATTCTAGAGGACGAGCAGTACTTC. The chain carries TRBV7-9 and TRBJ2-7; D gene ambiguous. Germline V gives CDR1 SEHNR, CDR2 FQNEAQ (reference sequence). V was cut by 5 bases and J by 5 bases, with 16 bases left in between. The CDR3 contains 14 residues. The variable domain in full, completed from reference TRBV7-9 and TRBJ2-7, reads DTGVSQNPRHKITKRGQNVTFRCDPISEHNRLYWYRQTLGQGPEFLTYFQNEAQLEKSRLLSDRFSAERPKGSFSTLEIQRTEQGDSAMYLCASSPDILEDEQYFGPGTRLTVT.

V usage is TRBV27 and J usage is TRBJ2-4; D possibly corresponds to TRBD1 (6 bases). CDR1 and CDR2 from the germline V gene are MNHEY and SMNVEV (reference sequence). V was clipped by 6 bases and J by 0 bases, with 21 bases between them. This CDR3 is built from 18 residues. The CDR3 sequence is CASSQRPGATVAKNIQYF. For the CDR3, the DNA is TGTGCCAGCAGCCAGAGGCCAGGGGCTACCGTAGCCAAAAACATTCAGTACTTC.

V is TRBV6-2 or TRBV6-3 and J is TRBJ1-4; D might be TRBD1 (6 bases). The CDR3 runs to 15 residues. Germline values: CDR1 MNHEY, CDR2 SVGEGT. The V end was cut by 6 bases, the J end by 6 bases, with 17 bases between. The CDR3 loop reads CASRPHQGRDEKLFF. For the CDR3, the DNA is TGTGCCAGCAGACCTCACCAGGGGCGGGATGAAAAACTGTTTTTT.

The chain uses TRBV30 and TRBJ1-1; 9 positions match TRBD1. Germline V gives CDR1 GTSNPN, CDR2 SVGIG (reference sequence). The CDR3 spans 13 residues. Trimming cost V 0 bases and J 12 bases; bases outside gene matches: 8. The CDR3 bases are TGTGCCTGGAGTGTTGTGGACAGGGGAGAATCTTTCTTT. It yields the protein CAWSVVDRGESFF.

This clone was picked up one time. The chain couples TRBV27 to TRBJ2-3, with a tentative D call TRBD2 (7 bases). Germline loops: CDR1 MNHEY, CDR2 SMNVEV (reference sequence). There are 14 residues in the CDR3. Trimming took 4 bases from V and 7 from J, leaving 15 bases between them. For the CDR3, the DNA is TGTGCCAGCAGTTGGGGGGGCGACTCGAATACGCAGTATTTT. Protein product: CASSWGGDSNTQYF.

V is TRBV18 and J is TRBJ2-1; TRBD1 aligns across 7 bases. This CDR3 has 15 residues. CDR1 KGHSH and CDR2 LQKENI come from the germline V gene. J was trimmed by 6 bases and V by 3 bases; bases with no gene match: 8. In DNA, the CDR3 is TGTGCCAGCTCACCCGACAGGGTTAGTTTCAATGAGCAGTTCTTC. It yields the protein CASSPDRVSFNEQFF.

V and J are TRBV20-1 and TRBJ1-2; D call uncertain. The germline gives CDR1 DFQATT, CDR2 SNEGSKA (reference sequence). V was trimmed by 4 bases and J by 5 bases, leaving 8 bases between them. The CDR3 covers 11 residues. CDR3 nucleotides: TGCAGTGCTATATCTACTTATGGCTACACCTTC. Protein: CSAISTYGYTF.

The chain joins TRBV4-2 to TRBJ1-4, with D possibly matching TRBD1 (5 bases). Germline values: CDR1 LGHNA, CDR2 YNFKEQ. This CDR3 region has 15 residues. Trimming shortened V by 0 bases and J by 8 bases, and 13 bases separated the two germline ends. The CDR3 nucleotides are TGTGCCAGCAGCCAAGAGCGTGGGGCTCGGGAAAAACTGTTTTTT. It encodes CASSQERGAREKLFF.

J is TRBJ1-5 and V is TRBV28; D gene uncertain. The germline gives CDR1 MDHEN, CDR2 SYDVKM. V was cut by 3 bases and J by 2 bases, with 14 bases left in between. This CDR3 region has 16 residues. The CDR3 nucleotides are TGTGCCAGCAGTTTGGAAAGGGTGGGAGGCAATCAGCCCCAGCATTTT. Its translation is CASSLERVGGNQPQHF. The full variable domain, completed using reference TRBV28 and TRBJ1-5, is DVKVTQSSRYLVKRTGEKVFLECVQDMDHENMFWYRQDPGLGLRLIYFSYDVKMKEKGDIPEGYSVSREKKERFSLILESASTNQTSMYLCASSLERVGGNQPQHFGDGTRLSIL.

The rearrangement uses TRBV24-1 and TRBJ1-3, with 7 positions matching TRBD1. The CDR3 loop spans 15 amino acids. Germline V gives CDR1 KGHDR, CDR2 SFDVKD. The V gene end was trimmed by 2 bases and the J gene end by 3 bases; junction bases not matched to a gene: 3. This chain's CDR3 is CATSDSRTGGNTIYF. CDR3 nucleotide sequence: TGTGCCACCAGTGATTCTCGGACAGGTGGAAACACCATATATTTT.

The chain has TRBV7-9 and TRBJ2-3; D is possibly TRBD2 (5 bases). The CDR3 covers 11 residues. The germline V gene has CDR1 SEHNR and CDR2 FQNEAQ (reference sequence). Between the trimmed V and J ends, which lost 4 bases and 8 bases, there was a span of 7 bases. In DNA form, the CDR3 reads TGTGCCAGCAGCTCCGCGGGTACGCAGTATTTT. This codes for CASSSAGTQYF. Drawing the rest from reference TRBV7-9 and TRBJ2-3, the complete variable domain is DTGVSQNPRHKITKRGQNVTFRCDPISEHNRLYWYRQTLGQGPEFLTYFQNEAQLEKSRLLSDRFSAERPKGSFSTLEIQRTEQGDSAMYLCASSSAGTQYFGPGTRLTVL.